Listed below are T cell receptor beta chains from one sample, sequenced in a study of cytomegalovirus exposure and HLA in healthy donors. Here immunoSEQ multiplex PCR was the method, and the copy in TCRdb shows in-frame clones only, minus some. The data contain roughly 150,000 clones, under 70% of them seen just once; the ten biggest clones take up about 10%. The sample was PBMCs. Receptor source: a man between 25 and 39 years old in good health and CMV-seropositive. The CDR3 runs from the conserved cysteine through the conserved F or W. D genes are given only for firm matches. Expanded clones are given a class, and other clones once, few, many or no size at all.

V gene: TRBV29-1; D gene: TRBD1; J gene: TRBJ1-2; clone size: -; CDR3 protein: CSVSGTGYNYGYTF; CDR3 DNA: TGCAGCGTCTCCGGGACAGGCTATAACTATGGCTACACCTTC
V gene: TRBV7-9; D gene: TRBD2; J gene: TRBJ2-5; clone size: -; CDR3 protein: CASSLSPGGEQYF; CDR3 DNA: TGTGCCAGCAGCTTATCCCCGGGAGGTGAGCAGTACTTC
V gene: TRBV11-2; D gene: TRBD2; J gene: TRBJ2-7; clone size: few; CDR3 protein: CASSSGASYEQYF; CDR3 DNA: TGTGCCAGCTCTAGCGGGGCCTCCTACGAGCAGTACTTC
V gene: TRBV27; D gene: -; J gene: TRBJ1-5; clone size: -; CDR3 protein: CASSPRTGVRTQPQHF; CDR3 DNA: TGTGCCAGCAGTCCGCGGACTGGGGTAAGGACCCAGCCCCAGCATTTT
V gene: TRBV10-1; D gene: TRBD2; J gene: TRBJ2-7; clone size: -; CDR3 protein: CASSTITSGFYEQYF; CDR3 DNA: TGCGCCAGCAGTACGATTACTAGCGGGTTCTACGAGCAGTACTTC
V gene: TRBV9; D gene: -; J gene: TRBJ1-2; clone size: -; CDR3 protein: CASSPHGVGDYGYTF; CDR3 DNA: TGTGCCAGCAGCCCCCACGGGGTCGGGGACTATGGCTACACCTTC
V gene: TRBV11-2; D gene: TRBD1; J gene: TRBJ2-1; clone size: -; CDR3 protein: CASSLTGGSYNEQFF; CDR3 DNA: TGTGCCAGCAGCTTGACAGGGGGCAGTTACAATGAGCAGTTCTTC
V gene: TRBV7-3; D gene: -; J gene: TRBJ1-1; clone size: -; CDR3 protein: CASSQTMNTEAFF; CDR3 DNA: TGTGCCAGCAGCCAGACTATGAACACTGAAGCTTTCTTT
V gene: TRBV10-3; D gene: -; J gene: TRBJ2-1; clone size: -; CDR3 protein: CAISEIRGSKREQFF; CDR3 DNA: TGTGCCATCAGTGAGATAAGGGGGTCGAAGCGTGAGCAGTTCTTC
V gene: TRBV19; D gene: -; J gene: TRBJ2-7; clone size: -; CDR3 protein: CATKGHMGLPYEQYF; CDR3 DNA: TGTGCCACCAAGGGCCATATGGGACTTCCGTACGAGCAGTACTTC
V gene: TRBV7-2; D gene: -; J gene: TRBJ1-2; clone size: once; CDR3 protein: CASSLEGGQIYGYTF; CDR3 DNA: TGTGCCAGCAGCTTAGAGGGAGGACAAATCTATGGCTACACCTTC
V gene: TRBV14; D gene: -; J gene: TRBJ2-1; clone size: -; CDR3 protein: CASSQDRGNEQFF; CDR3 DNA: TGTGCCAGCAGCCAAGACCGAGGGAATGAGCAGTTCTTC
V gene: TRBV7-9; D gene: -; J gene: TRBJ1-5; clone size: -; CDR3 protein: CASSQDRFNQPQHF; CDR3 DNA: TGTGCCAGCAGCCAGGACAGATTTAATCAGCCCCAGCATTTT
V gene: TRBV10-1; D gene: TRBD2; J gene: TRBJ2-2; clone size: -; CDR3 protein: CASSDLHRLAGGYTGELFF; CDR3 DNA: TGCGCCAGCAGTGACCTGCACAGACTAGCGGGAGGGTATACCGGGGAGCTGTTTTTT
V gene: TRBV6-1; D gene: -; J gene: TRBJ2-7; clone size: -; CDR3 protein: CASSPKLEGVREQYF; CDR3 DNA: TGTGCCAGCAGTCCTAAGCTTGAGGGAGTGAGAGAGCAGTACTTC
V gene: TRBV19; D gene: -; J gene: TRBJ1-1; clone size: -; CDR3 protein: CASSMYGQGGSEAFF; CDR3 DNA: TGTGCCAGTAGTATGTACGGGCAGGGAGGCTCTGAAGCTTTCTTT
V gene: TRBV6-5; D gene: -; J gene: TRBJ1-4; clone size: -; CDR3 protein: CASSVDTPSRKLFF; CDR3 DNA: TGTGCCAGCAGTGTGGACACCCCGAGCCGAAAACTGTTTTTT
V gene: TRBV6-1; D gene: -; J gene: TRBJ2-3; clone size: -; CDR3 protein: CASSEVTGRNTQYF; CDR3 DNA: TGTGCCAGCAGTGAGGTAACGGGGAGGAATACGCAGTATTTT
V gene: TRBV18; D gene: TRBD2; J gene: TRBJ2-1; clone size: few; CDR3 protein: CASSPPAGGGNEQFF; CDR3 DNA: TGTGCCAGCTCACCACCAGCGGGAGGCGGCAATGAGCAGTTCTTC
V gene: TRBV27; D gene: TRBD2; J gene: TRBJ2-7; clone size: -; CDR3 protein: CASSLYLAGHPYEQYF; CDR3 DNA: TGTGCCAGCAGTTTATACCTAGCGGGACACCCCTACGAGCAGTACTTC
V gene: TRBV30; D gene: TRBD2; J gene: TRBJ2-7; clone size: -; CDR3 protein: CAWSDGPGGEQYF; CDR3 DNA: TGTGCCTGGAGCGACGGTCCGGGAGGCGAGCAGTACTTC
V gene: TRBV6-5; D gene: TRBD2; J gene: TRBJ2-7; clone size: -; CDR3 protein: CASTLGTSGAYEQYF; CDR3 DNA: TGTGCCAGCACCCTGGGGACTAGCGGCGCCTACGAGCAGTACTTC
V gene: TRBV30; D gene: TRBD2; J gene: TRBJ2-3; clone size: -; CDR3 protein: CAWSELALYTQYF; CDR3 DNA: TGTGCCTGGAGTGAACTAGCGTTATATACGCAGTATTTT
V gene: TRBV27; D gene: -; J gene: TRBJ1-5; clone size: -; CDR3 protein: CASSSDYPWTAVGQPQHF; CDR3 DNA: TGTGCCAGCAGTTCCGACTATCCTTGGACGGCCGTGGGTCAGCCCCAGCATTTT
V gene: TRBV7-6; D gene: TRBD2; J gene: TRBJ2-1; clone size: -; CDR3 protein: CASSFVPSGISYNEQFF; CDR3 DNA: TGTGCCAGCAGCTTTGTCCCTAGCGGAATCTCCTACAATGAGCAGTTCTTC
V gene: TRBV30; D gene: -; J gene: TRBJ1-5; clone size: -; CDR3 protein: CAWSGSSLAQPQHF; CDR3 DNA: TGTGCCTGGAGTGGGAGCTCTCTGGCTCAGCCCCAGCATTTT
V gene: TRBV11-3; D gene: TRBD1; J gene: TRBJ1-2; clone size: -; CDR3 protein: CASSLDGLKTGGF; CDR3 DNA: TGTGCCAGCAGCTTAGACGGACTTAAGACAGGGGGCTTC
V gene: TRBV7-8; D gene: TRBD2; J gene: TRBJ2-7; clone size: -; CDR3 protein: CASSLGAGVEQYF; CDR3 DNA: TGTGCCAGCAGCTTAGGAGCGGGAGTCGAGCAGTACTTC
V gene: TRBV18; D gene: TRBD2; J gene: TRBJ2-3; clone size: -; CDR3 protein: CASSPPGERESHTQYF; CDR3 DNA: TGTGCCAGCTCACCACCGGGGGAGCGGGAGTCTCATACGCAGTATTTT
V gene: TRBV11-3; D gene: -; J gene: TRBJ1-3; clone size: once; CDR3 protein: CASSPGGASGNTIYF; CDR3 DNA: TGTGCCAGCAGCCCAGGCGGGGCTTCCGGAAACACCATATATTTT
V gene: TRBV10-2; D gene: -; J gene: TRBJ2-5; clone size: -; CDR3 protein: CASSMEVQETQYF; CDR3 DNA: TGCGCCAGCAGTATGGAGGTTCAAGAGACCCAGTACTTC
V gene: TRBV5-4; D gene: -; J gene: TRBJ1-2; clone size: few; CDR3 protein: CASSLVTGYGYTF; CDR3 DNA: TGTGCCAGCAGCTTGGTTACAGGGTATGGCTACACCTTC
V gene: TRBV2; D gene: -; J gene: TRBJ1-1; clone size: -; CDR3 protein: CASINLLPSTAFF; CDR3 DNA: TGTGCCAGCATCAACCTACTTCCTTCAACAGCTTTCTTT
V gene: TRBV10-1; D gene: -; J gene: TRBJ2-2; clone size: -; CDR3 protein: CATRMGQNTGELFF; CDR3 DNA: TGCGCCACCCGGATGGGGCAGAACACCGGGGAGCTGTTTTTT
V gene: TRBV5-6; D gene: TRBD2; J gene: TRBJ2-7; clone size: -; CDR3 protein: CASSGSTSGLFYEQYF; CDR3 DNA: TGTGCCAGCAGCGGTTCGACTAGCGGGCTTTTTTACGAGCAGTACTTC
V gene: TRBV6-1; D gene: TRBD2; J gene: TRBJ2-5; clone size: -; CDR3 protein: CASSEGPTSGQETQYF; CDR3 DNA: TGTGCCAGCAGTGAAGGTCCAACTAGCGGCCAAGAGACCCAGTACTTC
V gene: TRBV12-1; D gene: -; J gene: TRBJ2-2; clone size: -; CDR3 protein: CASSPRTDHSLFF; CDR3 DNA: TGTGCCAGCAGCCCTCGGACAGACCATAGTCTGTTTTTT
V gene: TRBV18; D gene: TRBD2; J gene: TRBJ2-7; clone size: -; CDR3 protein: CASSPGTRLHEQYF; CDR3 DNA: TGTGCCAGCTCGCCCGGGACTAGGCTCCACGAGCAGTACTTC
V gene: TRBV10-1; D gene: TRBD1; J gene: TRBJ1-5; clone size: -; CDR3 protein: CASSEQGDQPQHF; CDR3 DNA: TGCGCCAGCAGTGAGCAGGGGGATCAGCCCCAGCATTTT
V gene: TRBV27; D gene: TRBD2; J gene: TRBJ2-3; clone size: -; CDR3 protein: CASNLREGPTDTQYF; CDR3 DNA: TGTGCCAGCAATCTGCGGGAGGGACCCACAGATACGCAGTATTTT
V gene: TRBV4-1; D gene: TRBD1; J gene: TRBJ2-7; clone size: -; CDR3 protein: CASSLGGGRTGPYEREQYF; CDR3 DNA: TGCGCCAGCAGCCTAGGAGGCGGTAGGACAGGGCCTTACGAGAGGGAGCAGTACTTC
V gene: TRBV4-1; D gene: TRBD2; J gene: TRBJ2-3; clone size: -; CDR3 protein: CASSSPGLTRDTQYF; CDR3 DNA: TGCGCCAGCAGCTCACCGGGACTAACAAGAGATACGCAGTATTTT
V gene: TRBV11-2; D gene: TRBD1; J gene: TRBJ2-6; clone size: -; CDR3 protein: CASSKAGTGRSGANVLTF; CDR3 DNA: TGTGCCAGCAGCAAGGCCGGGACAGGGCGGTCCGGGGCCAACGTCCTGACTTTC
V gene: TRBV5-1; D gene: TRBD1; J gene: TRBJ2-3; clone size: -; CDR3 protein: CASSVPGQGAADTQYF; CDR3 DNA: TGCGCCAGCAGCGTACCGGGACAGGGGGCGGCAGATACGCAGTATTTT
V gene: TRBV10-2; D gene: -; J gene: TRBJ2-5; clone size: few; CDR3 protein: CASSVGGGETQYF; CDR3 DNA: TGCGCCAGCAGTGTCGGTGGCGGAGAGACCCAGTACTTC
V gene: TRBV2; D gene: TRBD2; J gene: TRBJ2-1; clone size: few; CDR3 protein: CASRGDNNEQFF; CDR3 DNA: TGTGCCTCCCGGGGGGATAACAATGAGCAGTTCTTC
V gene: TRBV19; D gene: TRBD1; J gene: TRBJ1-1; clone size: few; CDR3 protein: CASTLERGRTEAFF; CDR3 DNA: TGTGCCAGTACCCTGGAGAGGGGGCGCACTGAAGCTTTCTTT
V gene: TRBV11-2; D gene: TRBD1; J gene: TRBJ1-2; clone size: -; CDR3 protein: CASSLVGTDPGSYTF; CDR3 DNA: TGTGCCAGCAGCTTAGTTGGGACAGACCCGGGAAGCTACACCTTC
V gene: TRBV10-2; D gene: -; J gene: TRBJ1-1; clone size: -; CDR3 protein: CASRSDSGGWTEAFF; CDR3 DNA: TGCGCCAGCAGGAGCGACTCGGGGGGCTGGACTGAAGCTTTCTTT
V gene: TRBV30; D gene: TRBD1; J gene: TRBJ1-4; clone size: -; CDR3 protein: CAWSDQLDRVEREKLFF; CDR3 DNA: TGTGCCTGGAGTGACCAACTCGACAGGGTAGAGCGTGAAAAACTGTTTTTT